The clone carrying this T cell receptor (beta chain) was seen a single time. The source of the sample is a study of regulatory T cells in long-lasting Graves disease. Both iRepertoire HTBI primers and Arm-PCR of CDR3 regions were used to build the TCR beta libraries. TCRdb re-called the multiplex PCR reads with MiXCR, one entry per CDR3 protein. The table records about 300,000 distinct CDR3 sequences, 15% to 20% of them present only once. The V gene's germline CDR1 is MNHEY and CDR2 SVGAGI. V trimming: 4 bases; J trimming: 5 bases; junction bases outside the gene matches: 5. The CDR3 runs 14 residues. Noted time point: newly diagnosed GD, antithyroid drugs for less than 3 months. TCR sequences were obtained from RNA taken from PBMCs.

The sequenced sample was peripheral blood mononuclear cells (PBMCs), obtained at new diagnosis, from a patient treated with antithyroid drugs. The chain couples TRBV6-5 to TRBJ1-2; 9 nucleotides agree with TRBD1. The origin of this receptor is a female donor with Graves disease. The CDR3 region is CASSWGQGEYGYTF. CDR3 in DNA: TGTGCCAGCAGTTGGGGACAGGGCGAGTATGGCTACACCTTC.